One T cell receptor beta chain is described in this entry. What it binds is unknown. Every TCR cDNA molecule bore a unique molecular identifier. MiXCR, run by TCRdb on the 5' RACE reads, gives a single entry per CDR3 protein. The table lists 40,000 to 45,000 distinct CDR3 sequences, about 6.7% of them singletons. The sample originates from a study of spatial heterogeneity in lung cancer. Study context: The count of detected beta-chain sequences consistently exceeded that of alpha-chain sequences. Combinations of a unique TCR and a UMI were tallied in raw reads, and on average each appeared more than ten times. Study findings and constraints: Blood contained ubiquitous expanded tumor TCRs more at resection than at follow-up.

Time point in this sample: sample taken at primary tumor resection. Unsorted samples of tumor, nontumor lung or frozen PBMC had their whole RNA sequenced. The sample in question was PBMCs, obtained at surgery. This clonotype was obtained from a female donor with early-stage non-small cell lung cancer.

The CDR3, as DNA: TGTGCCAGCAGCCCTTATACAGGGTTTAGGACTGAAGCTTTCTTT. Amino acid sequence: CASSPYTGFRTEAFF. The chain combines TRBV6-1 with TRBJ1-1; possible D gene TRBD1, 6 bases. Looked up from germline, CDR1 is MNHNS and CDR2 is SASEGT. The CDR3 is 15 amino acids. With 6 bases removed from V and 5 bases from J, the gap between germline ends came to 19 bases.